The rows below give T cell receptor beta chains drawn from one sample of a study of cytomegalovirus exposure and HLA in healthy donors. Assay used: immunoSEQ multiplex PCR; TCRdb lists only in-frame clones, some missing. Of roughly 130,000 clones in the sample, roughly 82% are singletons; the top ten hold about 10%. Input material: PBMCs. The receptor source for this set is a male donor in good health and CMV-seropositive. Both conserved end residues are part of each CDR3. The D gene is left open where the match is weak. Where a row states a size, it is once, few, many or the class of an expanded clone; other rows omit it.

D: .; size: .; J: TRBJ1-4; V: TRBV7-8; CDR3: CASSPEAGKLFF; DNA: TGTGCCAGCAGCCCCGAGGCGGGGAAACTGTTTTTT
D: .; size: .; J: TRBJ2-1; V: TRBV13; CDR3: CASSFGSQAGYFF; DNA: TGTGCCAGCAGCTTTGGAAGCCAGGCAGGGTATTTCTTC
D: TRBD2; size: .; J: TRBJ2-7; V: TRBV28; CDR3: CASRAPSGRAYEQYF; DNA: TGTGCCAGCAGGGCACCTAGCGGGAGGGCCTACGAGCAGTACTTC
D: TRBD1; size: .; J: TRBJ2-3; V: TRBV28; CDR3: CASGTGDTDTQYF; DNA: TGTGCCAGCGGGACAGGGGACACAGATACGCAGTATTTT
D: TRBD1; size: .; J: TRBJ1-2; V: TRBV7-2; CDR3: CASSKGTGDYGYTF; DNA: TGTGCCAGCAGCAAGGGGACAGGAGACTATGGCTACACCTTC
D: .; size: .; J: TRBJ2-1; V: TRBV7-9; CDR3: CASSRGPEASGSSYNEQFF; DNA: TGTGCCAGCAGCCGGGGGCCTGAGGCTAGCGGAAGCTCCTACAATGAGCAGTTCTTC
D: TRBD1; size: .; J: TRBJ2-7; V: TRBV28; CDR3: CASSSVTGAHEQYF; DNA: TGTGCCAGCAGTTCGGTAACAGGGGCCCACGAGCAGTACTTC
D: TRBD2; size: .; J: TRBJ2-7; V: TRBV4-3; CDR3: CASSQVTRTSGTYEQYF; DNA: TGCGCCAGCAGCCAAGTTACCCGGACTAGCGGGACCTACGAGCAGTACTTC
D: .; size: .; J: TRBJ2-1; V: TRBV29-1; CDR3: CSVTGLQNRYYNEQFF; DNA: TGCAGCGTTACGGGACTCCAAAACCGTTACTACAATGAGCAGTTCTTC
D: TRBD2; size: few; J: TRBJ2-1; V: TRBV6-4; CDR3: CASSDRTSGGNEQFF; DNA: TGTGCCAGCAGTGATAGGACTAGCGGGGGGAATGAGCAGTTCTTC
D: .; size: once; J: TRBJ2-7; V: TRBV5-4; CDR3: CASSSGGEKGRYEQYF; DNA: TGTGCCAGCAGCTCCGGGGGTGAGAAGGGAAGGTACGAGCAGTACTTC
D: .; size: .; J: TRBJ2-5; V: TRBV27; CDR3: CASSLSTVQETQYF; DNA: TGTGCCAGCAGTTTATCGACTGTCCAAGAGACCCAGTACTTC
D: .; size: few; J: TRBJ2-5; V: TRBV9; CDR3: CASSVAEAATQYF; DNA: TGTGCCAGCAGCGTAGCCGAAGCCGCGACCCAGTACTTC
D: .; size: few; J: TRBJ2-3; V: TRBV28; CDR3: CASFPSKNTDTQYF; DNA: TGTGCCAGCTTTCCTAGCAAAAACACAGATACGCAGTATTTT
D: .; size: .; J: TRBJ2-1; V: TRBV7-2; CDR3: CASSLESGDSNEQFF; DNA: TGTGCCAGCAGCTTAGAATCAGGGGATAGCAATGAGCAGTTCTTC
D: TRBD2; size: .; J: TRBJ2-3; V: TRBV28; CDR3: CASSLSPGLGTSTDTQYF; DNA: TGTGCCAGCAGTTTATCCCCGGGACTAGGGACTAGCACAGATACGCAGTATTTT
D: .; size: few; J: TRBJ1-3; V: TRBV7-2; CDR3: CASSLSGVSGNTIYF; DNA: TGTGCCAGCAGCTTATCGGGGGTATCTGGAAACACCATATATTTT
D: TRBD1; size: .; J: TRBJ2-2; V: TRBV7-2; CDR3: CASSLAQGANTGELFF; DNA: TGTGCCAGCAGCTTAGCGCAGGGGGCGAACACCGGGGAGCTGTTTTTT
D: .; size: .; J: TRBJ2-2; V: TRBV7-3; CDR3: CASSLELNTGELFF; DNA: TGTGCCAGCAGCTTGGAACTAAACACCGGGGAGCTGTTTTTT
D: .; size: .; J: TRBJ2-3; V: TRBV19; CDR3: CASSPNTDTQYF; DNA: TGTGCCAGTTCCCCTAACACAGATACGCAGTATTTT
D: .; size: .; J: TRBJ2-5; V: TRBV6-5; CDR3: CASSYRGQGLQETQYF; DNA: TGTGCCAGCAGTTACAGAGGGCAGGGGCTACAAGAGACCCAGTACTTC
D: TRBD2; size: .; J: TRBJ2-7; V: TRBV6-5; CDR3: CASRPGLAAGYEQYF; DNA: TGTGCCAGCAGGCCCGGACTAGCGGCTGGCTACGAGCAGTACTTC
D: .; size: .; J: TRBJ2-7; V: TRBV19; CDR3: CASSITTETYEQYF; DNA: TGTGCCAGTAGTATTACGACGGAGACCTACGAGCAGTACTTC
D: .; size: .; J: TRBJ1-1; V: TRBV5-5; CDR3: CASNNDRFEAFF; DNA: TGTGCCAGCAACAATGACAGGTTTGAAGCTTTCTTT
D: .; size: .; J: TRBJ2-5; V: TRBV6-6; CDR3: CASSPPGDSRYF; DNA: TGTGCCAGCAGTCCCCCGGGTGATTCGCGGTACTTC
D: .; size: .; J: TRBJ1-2; V: TRBV29-1; CDR3: CSVERGIGYGYTF; DNA: TGCAGCGTTGAAAGGGGGATAGGTTATGGCTACACCTTC
D: .; size: once; J: TRBJ1-2; V: TRBV5-5; CDR3: CASSLGGLINYGYTF; DNA: TGTGCCAGCAGCTTGGGGGGGCTGATAAACTATGGCTACACCTTC
D: TRBD1; size: .; J: TRBJ1-4; V: TRBV9; CDR3: CASSVAGTGTEKLFF; DNA: TGTGCCAGCAGCGTAGCTGGGACAGGGACGGAAAAACTGTTTTTT
D: .; size: .; J: TRBJ2-1; V: TRBV30; CDR3: CAWSVEVVQFF; DNA: TGTGCCTGGAGTGTAGAGGTGGTGCAGTTCTTC
D: TRBD2; size: .; J: TRBJ2-1; V: TRBV27; CDR3: CASSFSGRPNEQFF; DNA: TGTGCCAGCAGTTTTAGCGGGAGGCCTAATGAGCAGTTCTTC
D: TRBD2; size: .; J: TRBJ2-1; V: TRBV7-8; CDR3: CASSLAIAGGFDEQFF; DNA: TGTGCCAGCAGCTTAGCTATAGCGGGAGGGTTCGATGAGCAGTTCTTC
D: .; size: .; J: TRBJ2-2; V: TRBV5-1; CDR3: CASSYAGITNTGELFF; DNA: TGCGCCAGCAGCTACGCCGGGATTACCAACACCGGGGAGCTGTTTTTT
D: TRBD2; size: .; J: TRBJ2-1; V: TRBV29-1; CDR3: CSAGGGGTYNEQFF; DNA: TGCAGCGCCGGCGGGGGGGGGACCTACAATGAGCAGTTCTTC
D: TRBD2; size: .; J: TRBJ2-7; V: TRBV11-2; CDR3: CASSPGGQGLAYEQYF; DNA: TGTGCCAGCAGCCCCGGGGGTCAGGGACTAGCCTACGAGCAGTACTTC
D: .; size: .; J: TRBJ2-7; V: TRBV4-2; CDR3: CASSPGPGGGYEQYF; DNA: TGTGCCAGCAGCCCAGGCCCTGGAGGCGGCTACGAGCAGTACTTC